What follows are 32 T cell receptor beta chains derived from one specimen sequenced in a study of identical twins. One entry per CDR3 protein results from TCRdb running MiXCR on the 5' RACE reads. The table records roughly 690,000 distinct CDR3 sequences, around 21% of them present only once. These data were likewise used in another study, on T cells expressing NK-cell markers.

Material: PBMCs. All receptors derive from a young woman in good health.

This chain joins TRBV4-3 and TRBJ2-3; possibly TRBD2 for D (5 bases). V lost 4 bases and J lost 6, with 14 bases in between. The CDR3 is 14 residues long. The germline CDR1 and CDR2 sequences are LGHNA and YSLEER. The CDR3 protein is CASSRLGAGDTQYF. As DNA, the CDR3 is TGCGCCAGCAGCCGTTTGGGAGCAGGCGATACGCAGTATTTT.

CDR3 region: CSAFRQGKNEQFF. In nucleotides, the CDR3 is TGCAGTGCCTTCCGACAGGGGAAGAATGAGCAGTTCTTC. J is TRBJ2-1 and V is TRBV20-1, with 8 bases lining up with TRBD1. The CDR3 is 13 amino acids. V shed 6 bases and J 7 bases; nucleotides not matched to a gene: 8. Germline V lookup: CDR1 DFQATT, CDR2 SNEGSKA (reference sequence).

The chain uses TRBV7-2 and TRBJ2-3; TRBD2 matches at 9 bases. The CDR3 extends over 14 amino acids. The V segment lost 7 bases and the J segment 5 bases; nucleotides outside the gene matches: 7. Per the germline V gene, CDR1 is SGHTA and CDR2 is FQGNSA. CDR3 residues: CASNGGRERDTQYF. The CDR3 bases are TGTGCCAGCAACGGCGGGAGGGAGAGAGATACGCAGTATTTT.

This clonotype occurred many times. J is TRBJ2-1 and V is TRBV24-1; D ambiguous. CDR1 and CDR2 (germline): KGHDR, SFDVKD. V lost 3 bases and J lost 12, with 11 bases in between. This CDR3 comprises 12 residues. The CDR3 DNA reads TGTGCCACCAGTGATAGCGCCAACGTGCAGTTCTTC. Its protein is CATSDSANVQFF.

The V and J genes are TRBV6-5 and TRBJ2-2, with D unclear. The CDR3 totals 12 residues. Per the germline V gene, CDR1 is MNHEY and CDR2 is SVGAGI. V lost 7 bases, J lost 8 bases, and 11 bases lay in between. This CDR3 is CASKSVGGELFF. The DNA of the CDR3 is TGTGCCAGCAAATCCGTAGGAGGGGAGCTGTTTTTT.

This clonotype was found many times. The chain employs TRBV6-2 or TRBV6-3 and TRBJ2-5, with TRBD2 matching over 8 bases. Trimming cost V 7 bases and J 3 bases; bases outside gene matches: 4. CDR1 is MNHEY and CDR2 is SVGEGT in the germline V gene. CDR3 length: 13 amino acids. The CDR3 DNA reads TGTGCCAGCACGGGACTAGTGGAAGAGACCCAGTACTTC. It yields the protein CASTGLVEETQYF.

In nucleotides, the CDR3 is TGTGCCAGCAGCGTAGAGGCGGGGGGCCAGTATTTT. It yields the protein CASSVEAGGQYF. The chain combines TRBV9 with TRBJ2-3; TRBD2 agrees at 8 bases. Germline V lookup: CDR1 SGDLS, CDR2 YYNGEE. V lost 0 bases, J lost 12 bases, and 3 bases stayed unmatched. This CDR3 contains 12 residues.

V gene TRBV13 combines with J gene TRBJ1-2; D is possibly TRBD1 (5 bases). The CDR3 is made up of 13 amino acids. The germline V and J ends were trimmed by 1 base and 9 bases, with 12 bases remaining between them. Germline-derived CDR1 and CDR2 are PRHDT and FYEKMQ (reference sequence). The CDR3 coding sequence is TGTGCCAGCAGCTTAGCCCAGGGTATAAGCTACACCTTC. This encodes CASSLAQGISYTF. Looking up the rest from reference TRBV13 and TRBJ1-2 gives the full variable domain: AAGVIQSPRHLIKEKRETATLKCYPIPRHDTVYWYQQGPGQDPQFLISFYEKMQSDKGSIPDRFSAQQFSDYHSELNMSSLELGDSALYFCASSLAQGISYTFGSGTRLTVV.

This clonotype was counted a few times. The rearrangement uses TRBV9 and TRBJ2-1; D is ambiguous. The V gene lost 2 bases and the J gene lost 0 bases, with 9 bases spanning the gap. The CDR3 consists of 15 residues. Germline V gene lookup returns CDR1 SGDLS and CDR2 YYNGEE. The CDR3 sequence: CASSVLMGSYNEQFF. The DNA of the CDR3 is TGTGCCAGCAGCGTTCTGATGGGCTCCTACAATGAGCAGTTCTTC.

The chain has TRBV5-1 and TRBJ2-1; 7 nucleotides match TRBD2. V was pared by 5 bases and J by 5 bases, with 10 bases of the junction left unmatched. The CDR3 totals 15 residues. In germline, CDR1 is SGHRS, CDR2 YFSETQ. CDR3 sequence (DNA): TGCGCCAGCAGTGCCCCGCCGGGACTACACAATGAGCAGTTCTTC. This codes for CASSAPPGLHNEQFF.

This clonotype turned up a few times. The rearrangement links TRBV18 to TRBJ2-1; possibly TRBD1 for D (5 bases). Germline V gives CDR1 KGHSH, CDR2 LQKENI. Trimming took off 5 bases at V and 4 bases at J, with 18 bases between the two ends. The CDR3 covers 16 residues. Written as DNA, the CDR3 is TGTGCCAGCTCATCACAGGAATTTCAGCATTACAATGAGCAGTTCTTC. Protein: CASSSQEFQHYNEQFF.

Ten or more counts support this clonotype. V is TRBV25-1 and J is TRBJ1-5; D uncertain. This CDR3 comprises 14 residues. Germline assignment: CDR1 MGHDK and CDR2 SYGVNS. Between the trimmed V and J ends, which lost 2 bases and 5 bases, there was a span of 10 bases. The CDR3 region has the DNA TGTGCCAGCAGTGAAAGTCTGGCAGATCAGCCCCAGCATTTT. It specifies CASSESLADQPQHF.

The CDR3 DNA follows: TGTGCCAGCAGCGAGGGGTTGGGGATCTATGAGCAGTTCTTC. As protein: CASSEGLGIYEQFF. This chain connects TRBV5-4 to TRBJ2-1, with D possibly called TRBD1 or TRBD2 (5 bases each). The germline V and J ends were trimmed by 4 bases and 8 bases, with 16 bases remaining between them. The CDR3 runs to 14 residues. In germline, CDR1 is SGHNT, CDR2 YYREEE (reference sequence).

The chain is built from TRBV14 and TRBJ2-3; tentatively, D is TRBD1 (6 bases). The CDR3 consists of 14 residues. Trimming stripped 1 base from V and 6 bases from J, with 11 bases between. CDR1 is SGHDN, CDR2 FVKESK, per germline. The CDR3 nucleotides read TGTGCCAGCAGCCAAGTAAACAGGGTCGATACGCAGTATTTT. This sequence encodes CASSQVNRVDTQYF.

This clonotype was detected only a few times. The V call is TRBV27, the J call TRBJ2-1; 9 bases map to TRBD1. Germline CDR1 is MNHEY and CDR2 is SMNVEV (reference sequence). Unmatched junction bases numbered 5, after V lost 5 bases and J lost 6 bases. This CDR3 contains 14 residues. CDR3 in DNA: TGTGCCAGCAGTGGGGGGGACAGGGCCAATGAGCAGTTCTTC. It specifies CASSGGDRANEQFF.

This clonotype was recorded a few times. The chain carries TRBV6-5 and TRBJ2-7; 8 bases match TRBD1. CDR3 length: 15 amino acids. Germline values: CDR1 MNHEY, CDR2 SVGAGI. Trimming took 6 bases from V and 2 from J; bases not matched to a gene: 9. The CDR3, as DNA: TGTGCCAGCAGGTACAGGGGGGACCGTCCCTACGAGCAGTACTTC. The encoded protein is CASRYRGDRPYEQYF.

This clonotype was seen only a few times. V and J are TRBV12-3 or TRBV12-4 and TRBJ1-4, with unresolved D. Trimming removed 5 bases from V and 10 bases from J, with 17 bases in between. This CDR3 contains 14 residues. The CDR3 DNA reads TGTGCCAGCAGTCTCCCGGGCGACGGTGGAAAACTGTTTTTT. It yields the protein CASSLPGDGGKLFF.

In this sample, this clonotype turned up a few times. The rearrangement links TRBV20-1 to TRBJ2-1; TRBD2 agrees at 13 bases. Germline CDR1 and CDR2: DFQATT and SNEGSKA (reference sequence). J was trimmed by 3 bases and V by 6 bases; bases with no gene match: 5. The CDR3 spans 15 residues. The CDR3 sequence is CSAVLAGGHYNEQFF. CDR3 bases: TGCAGTGCCGTACTAGCGGGGGGGCACTACAATGAGCAGTTCTTC.

This clonotype was found a few times. For the CDR3, the DNA is TGCAGCGCAACAGGGGGCGCTGGCAAAAACATTCAGTACTTC. It is translated as CSATGGAGKNIQYF. This rearrangement joins TRBV29-1 to TRBJ2-4, with TRBD1 identical over 9 bases. V lost 7 bases to trimming and J lost 3 bases; unmatched junction nucleotides: 7. This CDR3 region has 14 residues. The germline CDR1 and CDR2 sequences are SQVTM and ANQGSEA. Combining the CDR3 with reference TRBV29-1 and TRBJ2-4 gives the whole variable domain SAVISQKPSRDICQRGTSLTIQCQVDSQVTMMFWYRQQPGQSLTLIATANQGSEATYESGFVIDKFPISRPNLTFSTLTVSNMSPEDSSIYLCSATGGAGKNIQYFGAGTRLSVL.

This clonotype appeared a few times. V usage is TRBV5-1 and J usage is TRBJ2-1; the match to TRBD2 covers 9 bases. This CDR3 contains 15 residues. V lost 4 bases to trimming and J lost 3 bases; unmatched junction nucleotides: 5. From germline, CDR1 is SGHRS and CDR2 YFSETQ. CDR3 sequence: CASSDLAGNYNEQFF. CDR3 coding DNA: TGCGCCAGCAGCGATCTAGCGGGGAACTACAATGAGCAGTTCTTC.

The chain has TRBV5-6 and TRBJ2-5; D not resolved. The V gene lost 2 bases and the J gene lost 6 bases, with 8 bases spanning the gap. CDR1 is SGHDT and CDR2 is YYEEEE in the germline V gene. The CDR3 totals 12 residues. CDR3 nucleotide sequence: TGTGCCAGCAGCTTACGGCTACAGACCCAGTACTTC. Its translation is CASSLRLQTQYF. Based on the CDR3 plus reference TRBV5-6 and TRBJ2-5, the full variable domain is DAGVTQSPTHLIKTRGQQVTLRCSPKSGHDTVSWYQQALGQGPQFIFQYYEEEERQRGNFPDRFSGHQFPNYSSELNVNALLLGDSALYLCASSLRLQTQYFGPGTRLLVL.

This sequence joins TRBV18 and TRBJ1-2; maybe TRBD1 (6 bases). V was cut by 3 bases and J by 4 bases, with 15 bases left in between. CDR3 size: 15 residues. The germline V gene encodes CDR1 KGHSH and CDR2 LQKENI. The CDR3 coding sequence is TGTGCCAGCTCACCCACCTCGGACAGCCTCTATGGCTACACCTTC. Translating it yields CASSPTSDSLYGYTF. The variable domain in full, with the rest retrieved from reference TRBV18 and TRBJ1-2, is NAGVMQNPRHLVRRRGQEARLRCSPMKGHSHVYWYRQLPEEGLKFMVYLQKENIIDESGMPKERFSAEFPKEGPSILRIQQVVRGDSAAYFCASSPTSDSLYGYTFGSGTRLTVV.

The chain is built from TRBV9 and TRBJ1-2; D is ambiguous. This CDR3 is 13 amino acids long. The germline V gene has CDR1 SGDLS and CDR2 YYNGEE. V lost 3 bases and J lost 4, with 10 bases in between. The CDR3 here is CASSASGVYGYTF. The CDR3 nucleotides are TGTGCCAGCAGCGCCTCAGGAGTCTATGGCTACACCTTC.

The chain is built from TRBV27 and TRBJ2-7, with TRBD2 matching 8 bases. CDR1 and CDR2 (germline): MNHEY, SMNVEV (reference sequence). The CDR3 loop spans 14 amino acids. V was clipped by 4 bases and J by 2 bases; unmatched bases: 4. The CDR3: CASSSSGRTYEQYF. The CDR3 DNA reads as TGTGCCAGCAGTTCCAGCGGGAGAACCTACGAGCAGTACTTC.

This clonotype appeared a few times. The gene calls are TRBV27 and TRBJ2-1; D may be TRBD1 or TRBD2 (5 bases each). The CDR3 runs 14 residues. Between the trimmed V and J ends, which lost 5 bases and 2 bases, there was a span of 10 bases. Germline V gives CDR1 MNHEY, CDR2 SMNVEV (reference sequence). In DNA, the CDR3 is TGTGCCAGCAGTGACGGGACCCCCTACAATGAGCAGTTCTTC. Translated, it gives CASSDGTPYNEQFF.

This chain connects TRBV7-9 to TRBJ2-2; D uncertain. Germline V gives CDR1 SEHNR, CDR2 FQNEAQ (reference sequence). This CDR3 is built from 15 residues. Trimming took 0 bases from V and 3 from J, leaving 8 bases between them. The CDR3, as DNA: TGTGCCAGCAGCTTAGCGTCGGACGACACCGGGGAGCTGTTTTTT. It translates to CASSLASDDTGELFF.

The CDR3 bases are TGCAGTGCTAGAGGACTAGCGGGAGCTGGGGCCAACGTCCTGACTTTC. Protein sequence: CSARGLAGAGANVLTF. This rearrangement joins TRBV20-1 to TRBJ2-6, with 12 bases fitting TRBD2. This CDR3 comprises 16 residues. Germline V gene sequence: CDR1 DFQATT, CDR2 SNEGSKA (reference sequence). V lost 1 base to trimming and J lost 2 bases; unmatched junction nucleotides: 0.

This clonotype was found many times. The V gene is TRBV12-3 or TRBV12-4, the J gene TRBJ1-5; 8 bases are shared with TRBD1. This CDR3 spans 15 amino acids. V dropped 7 bases and J dropped 7; count of bases not matched to a gene: 12. DNA of the CDR3: TGTGCCAGCATACAGGGGGGGACCCTTAACCAGCCCCAGCATTTT. Protein product: CASIQGGTLNQPQHF.

This chain connects TRBV5-1 to TRBJ2-7; 9 nucleotides agree with TRBD2. The CDR3 length is 13 residues. Germline V gene data show CDR1 as SGHRS and CDR2 as YFSETQ. Losses at the gene ends were 1 base for V and 7 bases for J; bases not matched to a gene: 3. The CDR3 sequence: CASSLIAGGEQYF. CDR3 in DNA: TGCGCCAGCAGCTTGATTGCGGGAGGGGAGCAGTACTTC.

In its sample, this clonotype was seen a few times. The chain employs TRBV12-3 or TRBV12-4 and TRBJ2-5, with D perhaps matching TRBD1 or TRBD2 (5 bases each). V was clipped by 7 bases and J by 5 bases, with 23 bases between them. The CDR3 spans 16 residues. CDR3 nucleotide sequence: TGTGCCAGCACCCCGGCACTTGGGGGATTAGACGAGACCCAGTACTTC. It codes for CASTPALGGLDETQYF.

In DNA, the CDR3 is TGCGCCAGCATGATCGGACTCCTCGACAATGAGCAGTTCTTC. This sequence encodes CASMIGLLDNEQFF. The chain carries TRBV10-2 and TRBJ2-1; D is perhaps TRBD2 (5 bases). Germline lookup yields CDR1 WSHSY and CDR2 SAAADI. CDR3 size: 14 residues. The germline V and J ends were trimmed by 7 bases and 5 bases, with 15 bases remaining between them.

This clonotype appeared a few times. The chain combines TRBV9 with TRBJ1-1, with unresolved D. CDR3 length: 14 amino acids. The V and J ends lost 0 bases and 2 bases respectively, with 8 bases between them. Per the germline V gene, CDR1 is SGDLS and CDR2 is YYNGEE. The CDR3 DNA is TGTGCCAGCAGCGTAGTGGAGCTAAACACTGAAGCTTTCTTT. This sequence encodes CASSVVELNTEAFF. Based on the CDR3 plus reference TRBV9 and TRBJ1-1, the full variable domain is DSGVTQTPKHLITATGQRVTLRCSPRSGDLSVYWYQQSLDQGLQFLIQYYNGEERAKGNILERFSAQQFPDLHSELNLSSLELGDSALYFCASSVVELNTEAFFGQGTRLTVV.